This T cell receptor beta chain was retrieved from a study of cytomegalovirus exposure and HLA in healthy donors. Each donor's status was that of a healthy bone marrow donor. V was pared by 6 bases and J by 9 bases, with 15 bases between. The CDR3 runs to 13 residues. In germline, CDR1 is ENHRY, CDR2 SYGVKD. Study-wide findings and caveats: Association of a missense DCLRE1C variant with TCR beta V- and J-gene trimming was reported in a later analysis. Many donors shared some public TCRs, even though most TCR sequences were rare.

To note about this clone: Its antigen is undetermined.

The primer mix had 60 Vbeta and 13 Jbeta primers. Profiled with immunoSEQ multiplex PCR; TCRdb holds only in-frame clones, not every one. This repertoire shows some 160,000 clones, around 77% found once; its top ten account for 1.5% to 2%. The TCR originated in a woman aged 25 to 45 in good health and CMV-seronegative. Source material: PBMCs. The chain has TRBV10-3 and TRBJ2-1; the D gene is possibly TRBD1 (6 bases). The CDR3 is CAIRWDTKGEQFF. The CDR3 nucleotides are TGTGCCATCAGATGGGACACCAAGGGTGAGCAGTTCTTC.